What follows are 28 T cell receptor beta chains derived from one specimen sequenced in a study of T cells in pancreatic ductal adenocarcinoma. No neoadjuvant therapy was given to the selected pancreatic ductal adenocarcinoma patients before their surgery. This table comes from immunoSEQ multiplex PCR, and its TCRdb copy is limited to in-frame clones, with some not included. The data show 100,000 or so clones, 90% to 95% seen once. The sample consisted of PBMCs. The receptors come from a human donor with pancreatic ductal adenocarcinoma.

The chain has TRBV2 and TRBJ1-5; TRBD1 matches at 7 bases. The CDR3 totals 14 residues. CDR1 is SNHLY and CDR2 is FYNNEI in the germline V gene. Trimming removed 6 bases from V and 3 bases from J; junction bases left unmatched: 5. Written as DNA, the CDR3 is TGTGCCAGCAGGAGGGACAGCAACAATCAGCCCCAGCATTTT. It is translated as CASRRDSNNQPQHF.

This clone was seen more than once but under ten times. The chain links TRBV28 to TRBJ2-7, with TRBD2 identical over 13 bases. The trim removed 6 bases at V and 7 bases at J, leaving 3 bases unmatched. Germline V gives CDR1 MDHEN, CDR2 SYDVKM. The CDR3 spans 13 residues. In DNA form, the CDR3 reads TGTGCCAGCAGGGGACTAGCGGGACAGGAGCAGTACTTC. Its protein is CASRGLAGQEQYF.

The V call is TRBV11-2, the J call TRBJ2-4; 8 bases map to TRBD2. V gave up 4 bases and J gave up 6 bases; unmatched junction bases: 11. Germline V gene data show CDR1 as SGHAT and CDR2 as FQNNGV. This CDR3 is 16 amino acids long. In DNA form, the CDR3 reads TGTGCCAGCAGCTACGGGGCAGCGGGAGCGGGAAACATTCAGTACTTC. It yields the protein CASSYGAAGAGNIQYF.

The rearrangement links TRBV5-4 to TRBJ2-7, with 9 bases aligning to TRBD1. The trim removed 4 bases at V and 5 bases at J, leaving 10 bases unmatched. The germline V gene has CDR1 SGHNT and CDR2 YYREEE (reference sequence). CDR3 length: 15 residues. CDR3 protein: CASSTTGTGFHEQYF. As DNA, the CDR3 is TGTGCCAGCAGCACTACCGGGACAGGGTTCCACGAGCAGTACTTC.

The chain combines TRBV5-1 with TRBJ2-7, with 10 nucleotides matching TRBD2. CDR1 is SGHRS, CDR2 YFSETQ, per germline. With V trimmed by 7 bases and J by 2 bases, 6 bases remained unmatched. The CDR3 runs 14 residues. CDR3 DNA sequence: TGCGCCAGCGGCCTAGCGGGAGTCACCTACGAGCAGTACTTC. Encoded protein: CASGLAGVTYEQYF.

The rearrangement uses TRBV19 and TRBJ1-2; 7 positions match TRBD1. Germline V CDR1 and CDR2: LNHDA, SQIVND (reference sequence). V was clipped by 4 bases and J by 8 bases; unmatched bases: 7. CDR3 length: 13 amino acids. The CDR3: CASSSTGVHGYTF. CDR3 coding DNA: TGTGCCAGTAGTAGTACAGGGGTACACGGCTACACCTTC.

The V gene is TRBV11-3, the J gene TRBJ2-2; 12 positions match TRBD1. After removal of 3 bases from V and 2 bases from J, the junction contained 1 base not matched to a gene. This CDR3 spans 16 amino acids. Looked up from germline, CDR1 is SGHNT and CDR2 is YENEEA. For the CDR3, the DNA is TGTGCCAGCAGCTTTGGGACAGGGGGCAACACCGGGGAGCTGTTTTTT. It is translated as CASSFGTGGNTGELFF.

The chain links TRBV11-2 to TRBJ1-6; 8 nucleotides match TRBD1. The CDR3 is 16 amino acids. J lost 7 bases, V lost 5 bases, and 10 bases had no gene match. Germline CDR1 and CDR2: SGHAT and FQNNGV. CDR3 sequence reads: CASSIRGQGRNSPLHF. In nucleotides, the CDR3 is TGTGCCAGCAGCATACGAGGACAGGGAAGAAATTCACCCCTCCACTTT.

This sequence joins TRBV18 and TRBJ1-5; 7 bases are shared with TRBD1. V trimming: 3 bases; J trimming: 2 bases; junction bases outside the gene matches: 4. This CDR3 is 15 amino acids long. CDR1 is KGHSH and CDR2 is LQKENI in the germline V gene. CDR3 sequence (DNA): TGTGCCAGCTCACCCACAGGGGTGGGCAATCAGCCCCAGCATTTT. Its protein is CASSPTGVGNQPQHF.

This CDR3 reads CSVVGTGVSEQYF. The CDR3, as DNA: TGCAGCGTTGTCGGGACAGGGGTGTCCGAGCAGTACTTC. The chain links TRBV29-1 to TRBJ2-7, with 10 nucleotides matching TRBD1. Trimming removed 4 bases from V and 6 bases from J; junction bases left unmatched: 6. Germline assignment: CDR1 SQVTM and CDR2 ANQGSEA. This CDR3 is built from 13 residues.

This sequence joins TRBV4-1 and TRBJ2-7, with D possibly being TRBD2 (7 bases). V lost 0 bases and J lost 4, with 13 bases in between. Germline loops: CDR1 MGHRA, CDR2 YSYEKL. The CDR3 length is 15 residues. CDR3 loop: CASSQDAGRGYEQYF. CDR3 in DNA: TGCGCCAGCAGCCAAGATGCAGGGAGGGGGTACGAGCAGTACTTC.

The chain joins TRBV10-1 to TRBJ2-1, with D tentatively TRBD1 (6 bases). The V gene's germline CDR1 is WNHNN and CDR2 SYGVQD (reference sequence). The CDR3 totals 12 residues. V was clipped by 8 bases and J by 6 bases, with 11 bases between them. This CDR3 reads CASGDKPNEQFF. As DNA, the CDR3 is TGCGCCAGCGGGGACAAGCCCAATGAGCAGTTCTTC.

This rearrangement joins TRBV4-3 to TRBJ2-2, with 10 bases lining up with TRBD1. Germline CDR1 reads LGHNA; CDR2 reads YSLEER. This CDR3 is built from 17 residues. Unmatched junction bases numbered 7, after V lost 0 bases and J lost 6 bases. CDR3: CASSQEGTGAGAGELFF. The CDR3 DNA reads TGCGCCAGCAGCCAAGAAGGGACAGGGGCGGGGGCCGGGGAGCTGTTTTTT.

This clone has only one observation. This chain joins TRBV19 and TRBJ2-6; the D gene is possibly TRBD1 (5 bases). Trimming removed 3 bases at V and 0 bases at J, with 9 bases between. Germline V gives CDR1 LNHDA, CDR2 SQIVND (reference sequence). The CDR3 sequence is 16 residues long. CDR3 nucleotides: TGTGCCAGTAGTATTAGGGGTTACTCTGGGGCCAACGTCCTGACTTTC. Translating it yields CASSIRGYSGANVLTF.

V usage is TRBV6-4 and J usage is TRBJ1-1; 10 bases match TRBD1. Germline-derived CDR1 and CDR2 are MRHNA and SNTAGT. This CDR3 is 13 amino acids long. Trimming removed 2 bases from V and 9 bases from J; junction bases left unmatched: 3. CDR3 protein: CASSDRGQGKAFF. In nucleotides, the CDR3 is TGTGCCAGCAGTGACAGGGGACAGGGGAAAGCTTTCTTT.

The chain uses TRBV5-1 and TRBJ2-3; D is ambiguous. Trimming removed 4 bases at V and 0 bases at J, with 15 bases between. CDR3 size: 16 residues. The germline CDR1 and CDR2 sequences are SGHRS and YFSETQ. CDR3 region: CASSVTRVPSTDTQYF. DNA for the CDR3: TGCGCCAGCAGCGTCACCCGGGTCCCTAGCACAGATACGCAGTATTTT.

V gene TRBV15 combines with J gene TRBJ2-2, with 7 bases aligning to TRBD1. J lost 4 bases, V lost 0 bases, and 8 bases had no gene match. The germline V gene encodes CDR1 LNHNV and CDR2 YYDKDF (reference sequence). The CDR3 contains 17 residues. CDR3 loop: CATSRDLAAGGTGELFF. As DNA, the CDR3 is TGTGCCACCAGCAGAGATTTGGCGGCAGGGGGCACCGGGGAGCTGTTTTTT.

The V call is TRBV29-1, the J call TRBJ1-1, with a tentative D call TRBD1 (5 bases). V shed 6 bases and J shed 2 bases, with 16 bases lying between them. The CDR3 totals 14 residues. Per the germline V gene, CDR1 is SQVTM and CDR2 is ANQGSEA. The CDR3 DNA is TGCAGCGTCGGCGGAACACAGGTAAACACTGAAGCTTTCTTT. It yields the protein CSVGGTQVNTEAFF.

The rearrangement uses TRBV5-1 and TRBJ2-3, with no clear D. V dropped 3 bases and J dropped 0 bases, with 5 bases sitting between them. From germline, CDR1 is SGHRS and CDR2 YFSETQ. This CDR3 spans 13 amino acids. The CDR3 coding sequence is TGCGCCAGCAGCTCTCCTAGCACAGATACGCAGTATTTT. Translation gives CASSSPSTDTQYF.

V and J are TRBV28 and TRBJ2-2; D not resolved. The germline V gene has CDR1 MDHEN and CDR2 SYDVKM. CDR3 size: 13 residues. The ends were cut back, 4 bases at V and 7 bases at J, with 10 bases in the middle. DNA for the CDR3: TGTGCCAGCAGTTCCCTCTCCGGCGGGGAGCTGTTTTTT. Its protein is CASSSLSGGELFF.

The rearrangement uses TRBV30 and TRBJ2-3; 8 positions match TRBD2. After removal of 1 base from V and 4 bases from J, the junction contained 13 bases not matched to a gene. The germline gives CDR1 GTSNPN, CDR2 SVGIG (reference sequence). The CDR3 is made up of 17 amino acids. The CDR3 sequence is CAWSAPESGSTPDTQYF. In DNA, the CDR3 is TGTGCCTGGAGTGCCCCGGAGAGCGGGAGTACCCCAGATACGCAGTATTTT.

The chain has TRBV12-5 and TRBJ2-1; tentative D call: TRBD2 (6 bases). The germline V gene has CDR1 LGHNT and CDR2 FRNRAP. The CDR3 contains 12 residues. Trimming cost V 4 bases and J 8 bases, with 9 bases left between them. The CDR3 sequence is CASGYGGYEQFF. For the CDR3, the DNA is TGTGCTAGTGGTTATGGAGGGTATGAGCAGTTCTTC.

The chain combines TRBV6-5 with TRBJ2-1; D possibly corresponds to TRBD1 (6 bases). This CDR3 contains 12 residues. Germline lookup yields CDR1 MNHEY and CDR2 SVGAGI. The V gene lost 4 bases and the J gene lost 10 bases, with 11 bases spanning the gap. For the CDR3, the DNA is TGTGCCAGCAGTTCCCAGGGGTTCGAGCAGTTCTTC. Translating gives CASSSQGFEQFF.

V is TRBV12-5 and J is TRBJ1-5, with no clear D. This CDR3 has 15 residues. V was pared by 5 bases and J by 2 bases, with 13 bases between. The germline V gene has CDR1 LGHNT and CDR2 FRNRAP. The CDR3 loop reads CASGPAGGGNQPQHF. As DNA, the CDR3 is TGTGCTAGTGGTCCAGCAGGTGGCGGCAATCAGCCCCAGCATTTT. Full variable domain (rest looked up from reference TRBV12-5 and TRBJ1-5): DARVTQTPRHKVTEMGQEVTMRCQPILGHNTVFWYRQTMMQGLELLAYFRNRAPLDDSGMPKDRFSAEMPDATLATLKIQPSEPRDSAVYFCASGPAGGGNQPQHFGDGTRLSIL.

The genes are TRBV28 and TRBJ1-1, with D perhaps TRBD1 (5 bases). Germline V gene sequence: CDR1 MDHEN, CDR2 SYDVKM. The CDR3 length is 14 residues. V shed 5 bases and J shed 3 bases, with 13 bases lying between them. The CDR3 nucleotides read TGTGCCAGCAGTCAGGGAGGGGCTTACACTGAAGCTTTCTTT. This translates into CASSQGGAYTEAFF.

The genes are TRBV30 and TRBJ2-1, with D possibly TRBD2 on 6 matching bases. Trimming cost V 4 bases and J 3 bases, with 13 bases left between them. This CDR3 spans 14 amino acids. Germline V gives CDR1 GTSNPN, CDR2 SVGIG (reference sequence). The CDR3 DNA follows: TGTGCCTGGACCCCGGGAGAGCTCTACAATGAGCAGTTCTTC. It is translated as CAWTPGELYNEQFF. Using reference TRBV30 and TRBJ2-1 for the parts outside the CDR3, the full variable domain is SQTIHQWPATLVQPVGSPLSLECTVEGTSNPNLYWYRQAAGRGLQLLFYSVGIGQISSEVPQNLSASRPQDRQFILSSKKLLLSDSGFYLCAWTPGELYNEQFFGPGTRLTVL.

The chain links TRBV9 to TRBJ2-3; TRBD1 is a possible D gene (5 bases). The CDR3 loop spans 16 amino acids. V shed 4 bases and J shed 1 base, with 16 bases lying between them. The V gene's germline CDR1 is SGDLS and CDR2 YYNGEE. The DNA of the CDR3 is TGTGCCAGCAGCAAGCACCTAGGGGTGGGCACAGATACGCAGTATTTT. Translated, it gives CASSKHLGVGTDTQYF.

V usage is TRBV29-1 and J usage is TRBJ1-3; D call uncertain. CDR3 length: 11 amino acids. Trimming cost V 7 bases and J 2 bases, with 6 bases left between them. Germline-derived CDR1 and CDR2 are SQVTM and ANQGSEA. The CDR3 reads CSASTGNTIYF. In DNA, the CDR3 is TGCAGCGCTAGCACTGGAAACACCATATATTTT.